Listed below are T cell receptor beta chains from one sample, sequenced in a study of radiation and T cells in renal cell carcinoma. TCRdb's copy holds only in-frame clones and misses some; the assay was immunoSEQ multiplex PCR. The repertoire has about 16,000 clones, 50% of them found once; the top ten carry 30% to 50%. The material was tumor tissue, obtained from a patient whose treatment included radiotherapy and nephrectomy. The receptors come from a woman in her sixties with renal cell carcinoma. Both conserved end residues are part of each CDR3. Each record gives: D gene, clone size, J gene, V gene, CDR3 protein, CDR3 DNA. A D gene is named only where the DNA matches it firmly. Size tells how often a clone was seen (once, few, many) or the class of an expanded clone, and some rows leave it out.

D gene: .
clone size: .
J gene: TRBJ2-5
V gene: TRBV5-6
CDR3 protein: CASSLWGDGGYETQYF
CDR3 DNA: TGTGCCAGCAGCCTGTGGGGTGATGGGGGCTATGAGACCCAGTACTTC

D gene: TRBD2
clone size: .
J gene: TRBJ2-7
V gene: TRBV9
CDR3 protein: CASSASGETYEQYF
CDR3 DNA: TGTGCCAGCAGCGCTAGCGGGGAGACCTACGAGCAGTACTTC

D gene: TRBD1
clone size: many
J gene: TRBJ1-5
V gene: TRBV15
CDR3 protein: CATSRDPQGGQPQHF
CDR3 DNA: TGTGCCACCAGCAGAGATCCGCAGGGGGGTCAGCCCCAGCATTTT

D gene: TRBD2
clone size: .
J gene: TRBJ2-5
V gene: TRBV6-1
CDR3 protein: CASSALAGGGQETQYF
CDR3 DNA: TGTGCCAGCAGTGCCCTAGCGGGAGGCGGACAAGAGACCCAGTACTTC

D gene: .
clone size: .
J gene: TRBJ2-3
V gene: TRBV6-6
CDR3 protein: CASSDSAGRTQYF
CDR3 DNA: TGTGCCAGCAGTGACTCGGCGGGACGCACGCAGTATTTT

D gene: .
clone size: .
J gene: TRBJ1-5
V gene: TRBV6-5
CDR3 protein: CASRSDTYSNQPQHF
CDR3 DNA: TGTGCCAGCAGGTCGGACACCTATAGCAATCAGCCCCAGCATTTT

D gene: .
clone size: many
J gene: TRBJ1-4
V gene: TRBV30
CDR3 protein: CAWSVRGALGEKLFF
CDR3 DNA: TGTGCCTGGAGTGTGCGGGGCGCCCTAGGGGAAAAACTGTTTTTT

D gene: .
clone size: .
J gene: TRBJ1-2
V gene: TRBV7-2
CDR3 protein: CASSPGRTFNYGYTF
CDR3 DNA: TGTGCCAGCAGCCCCGGACGGACCTTTAACTATGGCTACACCTTC

D gene: TRBD2
clone size: .
J gene: TRBJ2-3
V gene: TRBV9
CDR3 protein: CASSGSGGADTQYF
CDR3 DNA: TGTGCCAGCAGCGGTAGCGGGGGGGCAGATACGCAGTATTTT

D gene: .
clone size: .
J gene: TRBJ1-1
V gene: TRBV14
CDR3 protein: CASSPVRGNTEAFF
CDR3 DNA: TGTGCCAGCAGCCCGGTGCGGGGGAACACTGAAGCTTTCTTT

D gene: .
clone size: many
J gene: TRBJ1-4
V gene: TRBV7-2
CDR3 protein: CASSLMGFNQKLFF
CDR3 DNA: TGTGCCAGCAGCTTAATGGGATTTAATCAAAAACTGTTTTTT

D gene: TRBD1
clone size: .
J gene: TRBJ2-7
V gene: TRBV6-5
CDR3 protein: CASSYGGQGQYF
CDR3 DNA: TGTGCCAGCAGTTACGGGGGACAGGGTCAGTACTTC

D gene: .
clone size: few
J gene: TRBJ1-2
V gene: TRBV2
CDR3 protein: CASSEALGLYGYTF
CDR3 DNA: TGTGCCAGCAGTGAAGCTCTTGGACTGTATGGCTACACCTTC

D gene: TRBD1
clone size: .
J gene: TRBJ1-2
V gene: TRBV9
CDR3 protein: CASSQTGANYGYTF
CDR3 DNA: TGTGCCAGCAGCCAGACAGGGGCTAACTATGGCTACACCTTC

D gene: .
clone size: few
J gene: TRBJ2-7
V gene: TRBV2
CDR3 protein: CASSENGQLRDYEQYF
CDR3 DNA: TGTGCCAGCAGTGAAAATGGGCAGCTAAGGGATTACGAGCAGTACTTC

D gene: .
clone size: .
J gene: TRBJ1-2
V gene: TRBV2
CDR3 protein: CASSGFGDGYTF
CDR3 DNA: TGTGCCAGCAGTGGCTTCGGGGATGGCTACACCTTC

D gene: .
clone size: few
J gene: TRBJ1-5
V gene: TRBV4-2
CDR3 protein: CASSQEGGKNQPQHF
CDR3 DNA: TGTGCCAGCAGCCAAGAGGGCGGTAAGAATCAGCCCCAGCATTTT

D gene: TRBD1
clone size: .
J gene: TRBJ2-3
V gene: TRBV19
CDR3 protein: CASTTGQGTDTQYF
CDR3 DNA: TGTGCCAGTACAACGGGACAGGGGACAGATACGCAGTATTTT

D gene: .
clone size: .
J gene: TRBJ2-3
V gene: TRBV9
CDR3 protein: CASSVARSTSTDTQYF
CDR3 DNA: TGTGCCAGCAGCGTAGCGAGGAGTACTAGCACAGATACGCAGTATTTT

D gene: .
clone size: .
J gene: TRBJ2-7
V gene: TRBV7-6
CDR3 protein: CASSLGGHYEQYF
CDR3 DNA: TGTGCCAGCAGCTTGGGGGGACACTACGAGCAGTACTTC

D gene: .
clone size: .
J gene: TRBJ1-1
V gene: TRBV15
CDR3 protein: CATSRDLTKNTEAFF
CDR3 DNA: TGTGCCACCAGCAGAGATCTGACGAAGAACACTGAAGCTTTCTTT

D gene: .
clone size: .
J gene: TRBJ2-2
V gene: TRBV4-1
CDR3 protein: CASRKNTGELFF
CDR3 DNA: TGCGCCAGCAGGAAGAACACCGGGGAGCTGTTTTTT

D gene: TRBD1
clone size: .
J gene: TRBJ1-2
V gene: TRBV5-5
CDR3 protein: CATNQGQGAYGYTF
CDR3 DNA: TGTGCCACAAACCAAGGACAGGGGGCTTATGGCTACACCTTC

D gene: .
clone size: .
J gene: TRBJ2-3
V gene: TRBV7-3
CDR3 protein: CASSRSVGDPQYF
CDR3 DNA: TGTGCCAGCAGCAGAAGCGTGGGGGATCCGCAGTATTTT

D gene: .
clone size: .
J gene: TRBJ1-2
V gene: TRBV11-2
CDR3 protein: CASSAPRANYGYTF
CDR3 DNA: TGTGCCAGCAGCGCCCCCCGGGCTAACTATGGCTACACCTTC

D gene: .
clone size: many
J gene: TRBJ1-3
V gene: TRBV28
CDR3 protein: CASSPPRDPSGNTIYF
CDR3 DNA: TGTGCCAGCAGTCCTCCCAGGGACCCCTCTGGAAACACCATATATTTT

D gene: .
clone size: .
J gene: TRBJ2-7
V gene: TRBV11-2
CDR3 protein: CASSLVVTPAYEQYF
CDR3 DNA: TGTGCCAGCAGCTTAGTCGTTACCCCGGCCTACGAGCAGTACTTC

D gene: .
clone size: .
J gene: TRBJ1-2
V gene: TRBV19
CDR3 protein: CASSGLGDTYGYTF
CDR3 DNA: TGTGCCAGTAGTGGCCTAGGGGATACCTATGGCTACACCTTC

D gene: .
clone size: .
J gene: TRBJ2-3
V gene: TRBV6-5
CDR3 protein: CASSYSSGIRTDTQYF
CDR3 DNA: TGTGCCAGCAGTTACTCCTCCGGGATCCGCACAGATACGCAGTATTTT

D gene: TRBD2
clone size: few
J gene: TRBJ2-5
V gene: TRBV30
CDR3 protein: CAWIAGVPPCTQYF
CDR3 DNA: TGTGCCTGGATAGCGGGAGTGCCCCCGTGCACCCAGTACTTC